This T cell receptor (beta chain) was documented in a study of blood T cell repertoires in COVID-19. As for the study in general: Collection of acute and convalescent COVID-19 samples took place in the United States, Italy and Spain. T cells, B-cell-depleted T cells, or PBMCs supplied cDNA or gDNA.

Authors' methods: Estimation of nucleated cell counts was performed using reference gene primer amplification. TCRdb's copy holds only in-frame clones and misses some; the assay was immunoSEQ multiplex PCR. V, J and clone size reflect that table, while D and trimming were determined from the DNA. The sample records about 230,000 clones, approximately 88% being singletons. The CDR3 covers 22 residues. The V end was cut by 2 bases, the J end by 1 base, with 31 bases between. Per the germline V gene, CDR1 is LGHDT and CDR2 is YNNKEL (reference sequence). Source material: peripheral blood. The receptor's source is a man aged 35 to 55 with acute or convalescent COVID-19. The chain combines TRBV3-1 (or the pseudogene TRBV3-2) with TRBJ2-3; TRBD2 is a possible D gene (7 bases). CDR3 DNA sequence: TGTGCCAGCAGCCAAAATACGGGGGCCGCGACTAGCTACGCCTTGGGCACAGATACGCAGTATTTT. The encoded protein is CASSQNTGAATSYALGTDTQYF.